This section outlines one T cell receptor (beta chain) sequence together with its context. The sample is drawn from a study of blood T cell repertoires in COVID-19. Germline CDR1 and CDR2: MNHEY and SVGEGT. The CDR3 has 17 amino acids. V lost 4 bases to trimming and J lost 8 bases; unmatched junction nucleotides: 11. Sequenced by immunoSEQ multiplex PCR; TCRdb stores in-frame clones only, minus some. The repertoire has 200,000 to 250,000 clones, roughly 90% of them found once; the top ten carry roughly 2.5%. The source of this sequence is a woman between 55 and 75 years old with acute or convalescent COVID-19. Sequenced material: peripheral blood. The V gene is TRBV6-2 or TRBV6-3, the J gene TRBJ2-1; the match to TRBD2 covers 13 bases. This CDR3 reads CASSFQRTSGSSDEQFF. The DNA for the CDR3 is TGTGCCAGCAGTTTCCAACGGACTAGCGGGAGTTCGGATGAGCAGTTCTTC.